The rows below give T cell receptor beta chains drawn from one sample of a study of cytomegalovirus exposure and HLA in healthy donors. This table comes from immunoSEQ multiplex PCR, and its TCRdb copy is limited to in-frame clones, with some not included. The sample gives 90,000 to 110,000 clones, 88% of which show up once; more than 2% is in the top ten. Sequenced sample: PBMCs. These receptors originate from a woman under 30 in good health and CMV-seronegative. Both conserved end residues are part of each CDR3. A D gene is named only where the DNA matches it firmly. Expanded clones are given a class, and other clones once, few, many or no size at all.

size	J	D	V	DNA	CDR3
-	TRBJ2-3	-	TRBV5-6	TGTGCCAGCAGCTTGGTAGTTCGCAGACAACCCACAGATACGCAGTATTTT	CASSLVVRRQPTDTQYF
once	TRBJ1-2	-	TRBV28	TGTGCCAGCAGCCACTCTCGCTACACCTTC	CASSHSRYTF
-	TRBJ2-3	-	TRBV6-5	TGTGCCAGCAGTTACTCGTATCTCAGCACAGATACGCAGTATTTT	CASSYSYLSTDTQYF
-	TRBJ2-1	TRBD2	TRBV7-9	TGTGCCAGCAGCCACACGGGACTAGCGGGATTCAATGAGCAGTTCTTC	CASSHTGLAGFNEQFF
-	TRBJ1-2	-	TRBV7-9	TGTGCCAGCAGCCTAGGGTTGCAGTACGGCTACACCTTC	CASSLGLQYGYTF
-	TRBJ1-5	TRBD1	TRBV5-4	TGTGCCAGCAGCTGGGGACAGGGTCAGCCCCAGCATTTT	CASSWGQGQPQHF
-	TRBJ2-1	-	TRBV27	TGTGCCAGCAGTCCTTCCGGCTCCTACAATGAGCAGTTCTTC	CASSPSGSYNEQFF
-	TRBJ2-3	TRBD2	TRBV4-2	TGTGCCAGCAGCCTCAGACTAGCGGGAGGTTTGATTACAGATACGCAGTATTTT	CASSLRLAGGLITDTQYF
-	TRBJ2-7	-	TRBV7-2	TGTGCCAGCAGCTTAGCGGCCGAGCAGTACTTC	CASSLAAEQYF
once	TRBJ2-3	TRBD1	TRBV9	TGTGCCAGCAGCGCAGAAACAGGGGGCTCTAGCACAGATACGCAGTATTTT	CASSAETGGSSTDTQYF
-	TRBJ2-7	-	TRBV7-2	TGTGCCAGCACCGCGGGGTACAGTCCCCTCTACGAGCAGTACTTC	CASTAGYSPLYEQYF
-	TRBJ1-1	-	TRBV12-5	TGTGCTAGTGGTTATGGGGGGACTGAAGCTTTCTTT	CASGYGGTEAFF
once	TRBJ1-1	-	TRBV6-5	TGTGCCAGCAGTCCCGAGGGAGGTAACACTGAAGCTTTCTTT	CASSPEGGNTEAFF
-	TRBJ2-7	TRBD1	TRBV28	TGTGCCAGCAGCCCGACAGGGAGCCCCTACGAGCAGTACTTC	CASSPTGSPYEQYF
once	TRBJ2-1	-	TRBV19	TGTGCCAGTAGTATTGGGCTGGTCCTGGCACGATACAATGAGCAGTTCTTC	CASSIGLVLARYNEQFF
-	TRBJ2-2	TRBD2	TRBV18	TGTGCCAGCTCACCAAGCGCGGGAGGGCCCGGGACCGGGGAGCTGTTTTTT	CASSPSAGGPGTGELFF
-	TRBJ2-3	-	TRBV9	TGTGCCAGCAGCGTAGGAGTCACAGATACGCAGTATTTT	CASSVGVTDTQYF
-	TRBJ2-1	TRBD1	TRBV5-1	TGCGCCAGCAGTTTCGACAGGGCAGCGTACAATGAGCAGTTCTTC	CASSFDRAAYNEQFF
-	TRBJ2-1	-	TRBV6-6	TGTGCCAGCAGTTACTCGACGCGGGGAGCCTACAATGAGCAGTTCTTC	CASSYSTRGAYNEQFF
-	TRBJ2-7	TRBD2	TRBV13	TGTGCCAGCAGCACACGCTTAGCGGGAGTCGAGCAGTACTTC	CASSTRLAGVEQYF
-	TRBJ2-3	-	TRBV5-3	TGTGCCAGAAGCTTGCTAGGACTTACCGTGCCGGATACGCAGTATTTT	CARSLLGLTVPDTQYF